Listed below are T cell receptor beta chains from one sample, sequenced in a study of T-cell memory formation after mild COVID-19. One entry per CDR3 protein results from TCRdb running MiXCR on the 5' RACE reads. The repertoire has 190,000 or so distinct CDR3 sequences, roughly a fifth of them found once; the top ten carry more than 20%. Input material: PBMCs or a T cell subset sorted from them (not recorded which). The origin of the receptors is an adult woman who had mild COVID-19 (a few samples of this study predate the infection). Cell type and time point are not known. Each CDR3 is given with its conserved first and last residue. The order of the fields is V gene, clone size, CDR3 protein. Clone size is stated in some rows and not others, as once, few, many or a class when expanded.

V: TRBV12-3/TRBV12-4; size: NA; CDR3: CASSSPRQGPTYEQYF
V: TRBV12-3/TRBV12-4; size: few; CDR3: CASTLGETGYTF
V: TRBV7-2; size: many; CDR3: CASSLARVDTQYF
V: TRBV7-9; size: NA; CDR3: CASSLGQFSNQPQHF
V: TRBV9; size: NA; CDR3: CASSPRTPNYGYTF
V: TRBV12-3/TRBV12-4; size: NA; CDR3: CASSWTGGTYNEQFF
V: TRBV4-2; size: few; CDR3: CASSQGTGRYEQYF
V: TRBV12-3/TRBV12-4; size: few; CDR3: CASRVGTGGNEQYF
V: TRBV14; size: NA; CDR3: CASSPGQWNTGELFF
V: TRBV19; size: NA; CDR3: CASTGGTGELFF
V: TRBV29-1; size: few; CDR3: CSVEVGSPPYEQYF
V: TRBV27; size: few; CDR3: CASSKDRETYEQYF
V: TRBV24-1; size: NA; CDR3: CATSGQPGLDIYNEQFF
V: TRBV27; size: NA; CDR3: CASSLLSAGTEAFF
V: TRBV5-1; size: NA; CDR3: CASSLTGLGADTQYF
V: TRBV24-1; size: few; CDR3: CATTGVSTDTQYF
V: TRBV7-8; size: NA; CDR3: CASSLEWLFNEQFF
V: TRBV29-1; size: few; CDR3: CSVTQGAYEQYF
V: TRBV5-5; size: NA; CDR3: CASSPGSYNSPLHF
V: TRBV12-3/TRBV12-4; size: few; CDR3: CASLVGDRGYDEQFF
V: TRBV7-3; size: few; CDR3: CASSLTVGSGEDEQFF
V: TRBV14; size: few; CDR3: CASSHGGPGQAYEQYF
V: TRBV29-1; size: few; CDR3: CSAEAAGGSYNEQFF